Below are 27 T cell receptor beta chains sequenced from a single sample in a study of T-cell memory formation after mild COVID-19. Via MiXCR, TCRdb re-called the 5' RACE reads, giving one row per CDR3 protein. Among approximately 210,000 distinct CDR3 sequences, about 10% were seen once, and the ten largest hold under 3.5%. Sequences were obtained from PBMCs or a T cell subset sorted from them (not recorded which). The receptors stem from a young man who had mild COVID-19 (a few samples of this study predate the infection). Cell type and time point are not known.

This clonotype was seen a few times. This chain joins TRBV18 and TRBJ2-1; 9 positions match TRBD2. The germline CDR1 and CDR2 sequences are KGHSH and LQKENI. The length of the CDR3 is 16 residues. V was clipped by 3 bases and J by 9 bases; unmatched bases: 12. In nucleotides, the CDR3 is TGTGCCAGCTCACCCGATGGTCGCGGGGGGGCCGGTGAGCAGTTCTTC. Protein: CASSPDGRGGAGEQFF.

This clonotype was counted a few times. This rearrangement joins TRBV12-5 to TRBJ2-3, with a tentative D call TRBD1 (6 bases). The CDR3 length is 12 residues. Trimming removed 3 bases from V and 5 bases from J, with 6 bases in between. Germline V gene data show CDR1 as LGHNT and CDR2 as FRNRAP. Here the CDR3 DNA reads TGTGCTAGTGGTTTAGGGGGAGATACGCAGTATTTT. Translated: CASGLGGDTQYF.

The CDR3 DNA follows: TGCAGCGTTGAAAAGGCAGGCGATGAGCAGTTCTTC. Translated: CSVEKAGDEQFF. The chain is built from TRBV29-1 and TRBJ2-1, with D unresolved. This CDR3 has 12 residues. V was shortened by 2 bases and J by 8 bases, with 10 bases between the two germline ends. CDR1 is SQVTM and CDR2 is ANQGSEA in the germline V gene.

This clonotype was detected a few times. The gene calls are TRBV12-3 or TRBV12-4 and TRBJ2-3; possibly TRBD1 for D (6 bases). The CDR3 covers 14 residues. V lost 5 bases and J 2 bases, leaving 11 bases between the germline ends. The chain's CDR3 is CASSRQDHTDTQYF. CDR3 nucleotides: TGTGCCAGCAGTCGACAGGACCACACAGATACGCAGTATTTT.

This clonotype was recorded a few times. This chain uses TRBV9 with TRBJ2-1, with 9 bases that match TRBD1. CDR3 size: 15 residues. Per the germline V gene, CDR1 is SGDLS and CDR2 is YYNGEE. Losses at the gene ends were 4 bases for V and 9 bases for J; bases not matched to a gene: 11. The CDR3 spells CASSSRTGAVSEQFF. DNA of the CDR3: TGTGCCAGCAGCTCGAGGACAGGGGCGGTAAGTGAGCAGTTCTTC.

V and J are TRBV3-1 and TRBJ2-5; D gene ambiguous. CDR1 and CDR2 from the germline V gene are LGHDT and YNNKEL (reference sequence). V was shortened by 5 bases and J by 2 bases, with 12 bases between the two germline ends. CDR3 size: 14 residues. The CDR3 spells CASSFLDPQETQYF. As DNA, the CDR3 is TGTGCCAGCAGCTTTCTAGATCCGCAAGAGACCCAGTACTTC.

This clonotype came up a few times. V gene TRBV14 combines with J gene TRBJ1-1, with D possibly being TRBD1 (6 bases). Germline CDR1 is SGHDN and CDR2 is FVKESK. This CDR3 is 17 amino acids long. Trimming cost V 0 bases and J 7 bases, with 21 bases left between them. This CDR3 is CASSQESRDRRRLEAFF. CDR3 bases: TGTGCCAGCAGCCAAGAGTCACGAGACAGGCGGCGTCTTGAAGCTTTCTTT.

This clonotype occurred a few times. The rearrangement uses TRBV5-1 and TRBJ2-2; 8 bases are shared with TRBD2. The CDR3 contains 18 residues. V lost 3 bases to trimming and J lost 0 bases; unmatched junction nucleotides: 10. Germline V gene data show CDR1 as SGHRS and CDR2 as YFSETQ. The CDR3 DNA sequence: TGCGCCAGCAGCTGGAGAGGTAGCGGGAACGCGAACACCGGGGAGCTGTTTTTT. Residues: CASSWRGSGNANTGELFF.

This chain uses TRBV5-1 with TRBJ2-1; D remains unclear. V lost 0 bases and J lost 0, with 10 bases in between. The CDR3 is 16 residues long. Per germline, CDR1 SGHRS and CDR2 YFSETQ. The DNA for the CDR3 is TGCGCCAGCAGCTTGGACCCGGTTAGCTCCTACAATGAGCAGTTCTTC. Its protein product is CASSLDPVSSYNEQFF.

This clonotype appeared a few times. The rearrangement joins TRBV7-6 to TRBJ2-7; a possible D gene is TRBD1 (6 bases). Trimming cost V 5 bases and J 4 bases, with 12 bases left between them. The CDR3 consists of 13 residues. CDR1 is SGHVS and CDR2 is FNYEAQ in the germline V gene. CDR3 residues: CASSRGTGYEQYF. CDR3 coding DNA: TGTGCCAGCAGCCGGGGCACAGGGTACGAGCAGTACTTC.

This rearrangement joins TRBV20-1 to TRBJ2-7; TRBD1 matches at 8 bases. CDR1 is DFQATT and CDR2 is SNEGSKA in the germline V gene (reference sequence). This CDR3 region has 15 residues. Trimming took 6 bases from V and 1 from J; bases not matched to a gene: 11. CDR3 nucleotides: TGCAGTGCCGGCCCTGGGGACAGGCCTTCCTACGAGCAGTACTTC. This encodes CSAGPGDRPSYEQYF.

The CDR3 reads CASSVGLTGADTQYF. The CDR3 bases are TGTGCCAGCAGCGTAGGTTTGACAGGGGCAGATACGCAGTATTTT. V and J are TRBV9 and TRBJ2-3; 8 bases match TRBD1. V lost 0 bases and J lost 4; bases outside the gene matches: 4. Per the germline V gene, CDR1 is SGDLS and CDR2 is YYNGEE. The CDR3 runs to 15 residues.

V and J are TRBV4-2 and TRBJ1-4, with 8 bases aligning to TRBD1. Looked up from germline, CDR1 is LGHNA and CDR2 is YNFKEQ. CDR3 size: 14 residues. With 0 bases clipped from V and 7 bases from J, the junction kept 1 base outside the gene matches. CDR3 coding DNA: TGTGCCAGCAGCCAAGACAGGGGGCGTGAAAAACTGTTTTTT. It is translated as CASSQDRGREKLFF.

The chain carries TRBV3-1 and TRBJ2-2; D ambiguous. The germline V gene encodes CDR1 LGHDT and CDR2 YNNKEL (reference sequence). V lost 4 bases to trimming and J lost 2 bases, with 14 bases between them. The CDR3 runs to 16 residues. The CDR3 loop is CASSPTGSSNTGELFF. The CDR3 DNA reads TGTGCCAGCAGCCCAACCGGGTCTAGTAACACCGGGGAGCTGTTTTTT.

The J gene is TRBJ2-7, the V gene TRBV12-3 or TRBV12-4, with a possible D match to TRBD2 (6 bases). The CDR3 loop spans 14 amino acids. Trimming took off 3 bases at V and 2 bases at J, with 11 bases between the two ends. CDR3 DNA sequence: TGTGCCAGCAGTTTCTGGGGGGAGACCTACGAGCAGTACTTC. Protein: CASSFWGETYEQYF.

J is TRBJ2-1 and V is TRBV29-1; 9 bases agree with TRBD1. V lost 7 bases, J lost 6 bases, and 7 bases stayed unmatched. The CDR3 runs 13 residues. CDR1 is SQVTM and CDR2 is ANQGSEA in the germline V gene. The CDR3 DNA follows: TGCAGCGCCGAAACGGACAGGGGCAATGAGCAGTTCTTC. Encoded protein: CSAETDRGNEQFF.

V usage is TRBV6-5 and J usage is TRBJ2-3; D unclear. The germline V and J ends were trimmed by 5 bases and 1 base, with 13 bases remaining between them. Germline CDR1 reads MNHEY; CDR2 reads SVGAGI. The CDR3 runs 15 residues. Written as DNA, the CDR3 is TGTGCCAGCAGTACGATGGGTCGGGGCACAGATACGCAGTATTTT. Protein product: CASSTMGRGTDTQYF.

This clonotype was observed a handful of times. The rearrangement links TRBV9 to TRBJ2-1, with a weak D call TRBD2 (5 bases). Trimming stripped 0 bases from V and 4 bases from J, with 8 bases between. This CDR3 region has 14 residues. Germline V gene sequence: CDR1 SGDLS, CDR2 YYNGEE. This CDR3 is CASSVAGSYNEQFF. CDR3 DNA sequence: TGTGCCAGCAGCGTAGCGGGGAGTTACAATGAGCAGTTCTTC.

Remarks on this clonotype: A junction boundary mismatches the germline segment, possibly from a read error. This chain joins TRBV6-5 and TRBJ2-1; 9 bases agree with TRBD1. From germline, CDR1 is MNHEY and CDR2 SVGAGI. The CDR3 is 13 residues long. The CDR3 sequence: CASSSGTGLALLF. DNA of the CDR3: TGTGCCAGCAGTTCGGGGACAGGGTTAGCACTCCTCTTC.

The chain couples TRBV5-6 to TRBJ1-2, with D maybe TRBD1 (6 bases). V lost 3 bases and J lost 6, with 12 bases in between. This CDR3 contains 13 residues. CDR1 and CDR2 from the germline V gene are SGHDT and YYEEEE. For the CDR3, the DNA is TGTGCCAGCAGCTCCCAGGGGTTGGATGGCTACACCTTC. Translated: CASSSQGLDGYTF.

In nucleotides, the CDR3 is TGCAGCGTTGAATCCCGCCCGACCGGGACCAGATTTCCCCAGTTCTTC. Its translation: CSVESRPTGTRFPQFF. This chain connects TRBV29-1 to TRBJ2-1; D may correspond to TRBD1 or TRBD2 (5 bases each). This CDR3 is 16 amino acids long. Germline values: CDR1 SQVTM, CDR2 ANQGSEA. Between the trimmed V and J ends, which lost 2 bases and 13 bases, there was a span of 27 bases.

This clonotype was seen a few times. The chain recombines TRBV20-1 with TRBJ1-2; D unclear. This CDR3 has 10 amino acids. The V end was cut by 5 bases, the J end by 4 bases, with 5 bases between. Per the germline V gene, CDR1 is DFQATT and CDR2 is SNEGSKA (reference sequence). The CDR3 DNA is TGCAGTGCTTACCGCTATGGCTACACCTTC. Its protein product is CSAYRYGYTF.

This clonotype was seen a handful of times. This rearrangement joins TRBV4-3 to TRBJ1-4; no reliable D call. Trimming took 1 base from V and 5 from J, leaving 5 bases between them. This CDR3 contains 13 residues. The germline CDR1 and CDR2 sequences are LGHNA and YSLEER. CDR3 bases: TGCGCCAGCAGCCAAGGGGAAAATGAAAAACTGTTTTTT. Encoded protein: CASSQGENEKLFF.

This clonotype was counted only a few times. J is TRBJ2-2 and V is TRBV7-2; TRBD1 might be the D (7 bases). The CDR3 length is 15 residues. V dropped 6 bases and J dropped 10 bases, with 21 bases sitting between them. Germline V gene lookup returns CDR1 SGHTA and CDR2 FQGNSA. The DNA for the CDR3 is TGTGCCAGCAGGGAGGGGGCCGCGCGGTCGGAGGAGCTGTTTTTT. This gives the protein CASREGAARSEELFF.

This chain links TRBV12-3 or TRBV12-4 with TRBJ2-1, with a weak D call TRBD1 (6 bases). V lost 5 bases and J lost 5, with 13 bases in between. CDR3 length: 14 residues. CDR3 amino acids: CASSPSTGHNEQFF. CDR3 DNA: TGTGCCAGCAGTCCTTCGACAGGCCACAATGAGCAGTTCTTC.

This chain uses TRBV6-2 or TRBV6-3 with TRBJ2-5, with 13 bases lining up with TRBD2. The CDR3 has 18 amino acids. Germline-derived CDR1 and CDR2 are MNHEY and SVGEGT. V was clipped by 2 bases and J by 2 bases; unmatched bases: 8. The CDR3 is CASSYLTGLAGAQETQYF. The CDR3 DNA sequence: TGTGCCAGCAGTTACCTAACTGGACTAGCGGGGGCACAAGAGACCCAGTACTTC.

The chain recombines TRBV7-2 with TRBJ1-6; 7 bases map to TRBD1. CDR3 length equals 16 residues. V was clipped by 0 bases and J by 8 bases; unmatched bases: 7. Germline V gives CDR1 SGHTA, CDR2 FQGNSA. The CDR3 bases are TGTGCCAGCAGCTTAGCCAGGGGGTCTAGGGATTCACCCCTCCACTTT. Its translation is CASSLARGSRDSPLHF. The entire variable domain, with the rest obtained from reference TRBV7-2 and TRBJ1-6, is as follows: GAGVSQSPSNKVTEKGKDVELRCDPISGHTALYWYRQSLGQGLEFLIYFQGNSAPDKSGLPSDRFSAERTGGSVSTLTIQRTQQEDSAVYLCASSLARGSRDSPLHFGNGTRLTVT.